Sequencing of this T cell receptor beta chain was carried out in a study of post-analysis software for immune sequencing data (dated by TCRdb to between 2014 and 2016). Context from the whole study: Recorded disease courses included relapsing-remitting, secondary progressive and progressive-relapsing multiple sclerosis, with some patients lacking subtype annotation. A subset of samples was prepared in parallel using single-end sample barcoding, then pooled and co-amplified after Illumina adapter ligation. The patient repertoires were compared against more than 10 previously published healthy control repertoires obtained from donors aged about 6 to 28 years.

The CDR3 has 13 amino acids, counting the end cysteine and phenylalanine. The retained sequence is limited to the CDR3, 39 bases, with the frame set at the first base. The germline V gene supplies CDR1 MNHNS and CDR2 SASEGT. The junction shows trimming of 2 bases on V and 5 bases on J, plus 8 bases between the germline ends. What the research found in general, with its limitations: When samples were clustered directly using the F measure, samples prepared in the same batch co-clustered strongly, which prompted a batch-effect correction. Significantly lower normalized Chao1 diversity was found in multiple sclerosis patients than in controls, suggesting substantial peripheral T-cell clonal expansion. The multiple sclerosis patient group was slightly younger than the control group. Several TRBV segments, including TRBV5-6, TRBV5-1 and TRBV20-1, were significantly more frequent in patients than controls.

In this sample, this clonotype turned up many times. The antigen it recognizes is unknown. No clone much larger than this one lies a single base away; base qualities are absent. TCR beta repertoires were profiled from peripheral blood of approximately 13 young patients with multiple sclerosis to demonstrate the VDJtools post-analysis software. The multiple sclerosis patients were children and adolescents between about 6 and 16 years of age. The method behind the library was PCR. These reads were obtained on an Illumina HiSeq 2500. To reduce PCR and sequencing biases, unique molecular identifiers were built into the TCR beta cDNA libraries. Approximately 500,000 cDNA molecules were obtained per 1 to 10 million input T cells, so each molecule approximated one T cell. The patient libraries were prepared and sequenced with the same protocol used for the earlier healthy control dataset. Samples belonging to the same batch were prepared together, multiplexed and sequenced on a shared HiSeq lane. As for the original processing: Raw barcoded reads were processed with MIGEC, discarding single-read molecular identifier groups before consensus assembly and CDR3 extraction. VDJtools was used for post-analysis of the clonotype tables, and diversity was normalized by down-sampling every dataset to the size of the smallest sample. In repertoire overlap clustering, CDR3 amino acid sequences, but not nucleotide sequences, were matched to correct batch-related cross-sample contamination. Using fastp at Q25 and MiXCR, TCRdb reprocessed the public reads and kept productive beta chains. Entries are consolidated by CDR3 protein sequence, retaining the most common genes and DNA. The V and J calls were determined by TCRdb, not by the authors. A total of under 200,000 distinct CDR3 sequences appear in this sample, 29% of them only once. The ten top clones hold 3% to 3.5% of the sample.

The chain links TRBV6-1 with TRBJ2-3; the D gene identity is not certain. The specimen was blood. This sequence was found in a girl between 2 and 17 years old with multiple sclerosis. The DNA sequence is TGTGCCAGCAGTGAACGGGTGGGAGATACGCAGTATTTT. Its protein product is CASSERVGDTQYF.